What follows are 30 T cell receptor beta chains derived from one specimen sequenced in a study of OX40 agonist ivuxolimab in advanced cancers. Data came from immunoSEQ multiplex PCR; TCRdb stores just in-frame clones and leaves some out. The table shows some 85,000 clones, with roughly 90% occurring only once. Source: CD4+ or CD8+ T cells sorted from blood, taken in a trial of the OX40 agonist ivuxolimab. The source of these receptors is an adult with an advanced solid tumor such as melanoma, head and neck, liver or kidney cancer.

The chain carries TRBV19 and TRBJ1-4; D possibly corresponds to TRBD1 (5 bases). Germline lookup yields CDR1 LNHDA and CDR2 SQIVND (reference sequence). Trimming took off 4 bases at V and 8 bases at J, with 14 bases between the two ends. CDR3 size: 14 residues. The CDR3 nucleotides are TGTGCCAGTAGTACCCCCAGGGCTCGAGAAAAACTGTTTTTT. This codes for CASSTPRAREKLFF.

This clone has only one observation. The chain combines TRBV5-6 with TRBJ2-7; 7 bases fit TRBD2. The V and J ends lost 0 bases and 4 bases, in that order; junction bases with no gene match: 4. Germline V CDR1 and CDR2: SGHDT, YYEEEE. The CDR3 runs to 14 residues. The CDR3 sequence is CASSLGGRVYEQYF. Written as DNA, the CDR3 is TGTGCCAGCAGCTTGGGCGGGAGAGTGTACGAGCAGTACTTC. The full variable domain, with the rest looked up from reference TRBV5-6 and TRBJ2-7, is DAGVTQSPTHLIKTRGQQVTLRCSPKSGHDTVSWYQQALGQGPQFIFQYYEEEERQRGNFPDRFSGHQFPNYSSELNVNALLLGDSALYLCASSLGGRVYEQYFGPGTRLTVT.

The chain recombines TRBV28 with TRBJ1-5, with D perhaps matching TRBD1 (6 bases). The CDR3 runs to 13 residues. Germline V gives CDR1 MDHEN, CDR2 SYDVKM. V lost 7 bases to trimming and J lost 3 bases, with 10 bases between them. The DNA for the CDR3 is TGTGCCAGCAATCGGGGGCTCAATCAGCCCCAGCATTTT. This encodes CASNRGLNQPQHF. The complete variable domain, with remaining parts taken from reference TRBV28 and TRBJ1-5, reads DVKVTQSSRYLVKRTGEKVFLECVQDMDHENMFWYRQDPGLGLRLIYFSYDVKMKEKGDIPEGYSVSREKKERFSLILESASTNQTSMYLCASNRGLNQPQHFGDGTRLSIL.

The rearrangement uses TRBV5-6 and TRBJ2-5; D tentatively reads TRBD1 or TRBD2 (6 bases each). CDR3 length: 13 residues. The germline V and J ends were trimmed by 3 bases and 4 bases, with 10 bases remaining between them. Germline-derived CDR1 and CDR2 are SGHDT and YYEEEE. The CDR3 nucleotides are TGTGCCAGCAGCTGGGGGGCGGGAGAGACCCAGTACTTC. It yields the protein CASSWGAGETQYF.

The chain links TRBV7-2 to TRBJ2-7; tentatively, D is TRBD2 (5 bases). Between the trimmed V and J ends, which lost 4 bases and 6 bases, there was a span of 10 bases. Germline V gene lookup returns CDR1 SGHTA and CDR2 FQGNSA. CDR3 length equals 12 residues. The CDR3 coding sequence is TGTGCCAGCAGCTCGGACTTTGGCGAGCAGTACTTC. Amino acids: CASSSDFGEQYF.

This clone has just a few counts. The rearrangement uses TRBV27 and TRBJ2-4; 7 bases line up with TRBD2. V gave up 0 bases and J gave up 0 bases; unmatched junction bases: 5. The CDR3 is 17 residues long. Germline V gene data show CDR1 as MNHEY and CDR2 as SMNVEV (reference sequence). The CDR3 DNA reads TGTGCCAGCAGTTTATCGGGACTATTACTAGCCAAAAACATTCAGTACTTC. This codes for CASSLSGLLLAKNIQYF.

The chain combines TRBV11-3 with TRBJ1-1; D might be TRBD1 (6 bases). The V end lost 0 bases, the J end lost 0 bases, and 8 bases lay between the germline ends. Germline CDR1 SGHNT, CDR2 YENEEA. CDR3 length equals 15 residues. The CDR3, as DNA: TGTGCCAGCAGCTTAGAGGGGGCCGTGAACACTGAAGCTTTCTTT. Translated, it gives CASSLEGAVNTEAFF.

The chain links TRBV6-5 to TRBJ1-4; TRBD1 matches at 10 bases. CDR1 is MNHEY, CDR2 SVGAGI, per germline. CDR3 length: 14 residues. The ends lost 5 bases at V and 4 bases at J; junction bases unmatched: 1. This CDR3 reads CASSRTGGNEKLFF. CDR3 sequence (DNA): TGTGCCAGCAGTCGGACAGGGGGTAATGAAAAACTGTTTTTT.

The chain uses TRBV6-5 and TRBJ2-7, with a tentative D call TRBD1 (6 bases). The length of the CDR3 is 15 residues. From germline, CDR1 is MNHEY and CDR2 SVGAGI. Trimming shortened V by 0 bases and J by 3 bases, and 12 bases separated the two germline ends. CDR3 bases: TGTGCCAGCAGTTACTCGACGCAGGGGTTCTACGAGCAGTACTTC. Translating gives CASSYSTQGFYEQYF.

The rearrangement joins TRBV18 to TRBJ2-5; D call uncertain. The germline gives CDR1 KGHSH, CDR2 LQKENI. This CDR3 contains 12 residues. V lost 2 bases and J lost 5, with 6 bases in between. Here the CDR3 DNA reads TGTGCCAGCTCACCAGCAGAGGAGACCCAGTACTTC. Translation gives CASSPAEETQYF.

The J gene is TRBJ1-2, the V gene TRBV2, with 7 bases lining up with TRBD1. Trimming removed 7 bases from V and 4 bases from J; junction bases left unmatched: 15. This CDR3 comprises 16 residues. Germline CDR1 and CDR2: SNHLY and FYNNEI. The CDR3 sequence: CASISERQGTFYGYTF. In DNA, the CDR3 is TGTGCCAGCATTTCAGAGAGACAGGGTACCTTCTATGGCTACACCTTC.

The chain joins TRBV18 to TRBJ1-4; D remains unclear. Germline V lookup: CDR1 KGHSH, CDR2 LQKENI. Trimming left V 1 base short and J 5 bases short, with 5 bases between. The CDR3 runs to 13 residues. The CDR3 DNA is TGTGCCAGCTCACCACAGGAAAATGAAAAACTGTTTTTT. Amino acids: CASSPQENEKLFF.

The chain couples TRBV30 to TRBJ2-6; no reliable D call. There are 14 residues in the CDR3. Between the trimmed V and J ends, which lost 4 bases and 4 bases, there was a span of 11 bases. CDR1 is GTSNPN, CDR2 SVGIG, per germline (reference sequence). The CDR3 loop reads CAWTPPWGANVLTF. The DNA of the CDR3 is TGTGCCTGGACCCCCCCCTGGGGGGCCAACGTCCTGACTTTC.

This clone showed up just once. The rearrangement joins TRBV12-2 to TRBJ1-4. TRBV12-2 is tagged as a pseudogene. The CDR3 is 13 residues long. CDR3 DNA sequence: TGTGCAAGTCGTCCCGGCGGTGGTGAAAAACTGTTTTTT. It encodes CASRPGGGEKLFF.

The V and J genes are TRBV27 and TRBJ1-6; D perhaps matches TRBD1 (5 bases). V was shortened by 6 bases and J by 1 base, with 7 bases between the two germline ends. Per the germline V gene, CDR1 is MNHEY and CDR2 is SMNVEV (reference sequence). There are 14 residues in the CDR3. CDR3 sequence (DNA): TGTGCCAGCAGGACAGAATCCTATAATTCACCCCTCCACTTT. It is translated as CASRTESYNSPLHF.

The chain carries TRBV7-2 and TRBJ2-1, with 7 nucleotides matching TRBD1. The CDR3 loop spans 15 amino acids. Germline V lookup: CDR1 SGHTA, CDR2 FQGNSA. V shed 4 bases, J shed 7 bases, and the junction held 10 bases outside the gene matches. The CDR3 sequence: CASSSGQSRINEQFF. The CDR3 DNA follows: TGTGCCAGCAGCTCGGGACAGAGCCGAATTAATGAGCAGTTCTTC.

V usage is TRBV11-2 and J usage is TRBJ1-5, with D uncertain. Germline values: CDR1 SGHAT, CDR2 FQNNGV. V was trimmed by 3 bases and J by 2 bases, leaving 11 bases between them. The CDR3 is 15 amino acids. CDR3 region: CASSLSPKGNQPQHF. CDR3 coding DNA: TGTGCCAGCAGCTTGTCTCCTAAGGGCAATCAGCCCCAGCATTTT.

CDR3: CASSRDRYQPQHF. CDR3 nucleotide sequence: TGTGCCAGTAGTAGGGACAGGTATCAGCCCCAGCATTTT. The chain uses TRBV19 and TRBJ1-5; 8 nucleotides match TRBD1. Germline trimming cut 4 bases from V and 5 bases from J; bases unmatched to any gene: 1. This CDR3 is 13 amino acids long. Per the germline V gene, CDR1 is LNHDA and CDR2 is SQIVND (reference sequence).

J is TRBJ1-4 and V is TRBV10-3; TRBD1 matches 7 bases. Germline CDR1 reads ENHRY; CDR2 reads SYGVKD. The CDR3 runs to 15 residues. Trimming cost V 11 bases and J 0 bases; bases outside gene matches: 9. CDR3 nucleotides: TGTGCCGTCGGACAGGCTGGGGCAACTAATGAAAAACTGTTTTTT. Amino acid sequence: CAVGQAGATNEKLFF.

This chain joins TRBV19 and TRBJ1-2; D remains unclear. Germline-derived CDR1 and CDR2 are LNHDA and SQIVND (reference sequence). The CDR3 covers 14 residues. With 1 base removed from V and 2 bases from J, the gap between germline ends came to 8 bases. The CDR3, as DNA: TGTGCCAGTAGTATAGTGTATGGCAACTATGGCTACACCTTC. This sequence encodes CASSIVYGNYGYTF.

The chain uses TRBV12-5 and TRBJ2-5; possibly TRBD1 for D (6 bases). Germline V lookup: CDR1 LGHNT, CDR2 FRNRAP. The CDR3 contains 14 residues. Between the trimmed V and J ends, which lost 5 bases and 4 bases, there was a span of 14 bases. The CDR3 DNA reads TGTGCTAGTGGTCCTCAGACAGGAGGAGAGACCCAGTACTTC. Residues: CASGPQTGGETQYF.

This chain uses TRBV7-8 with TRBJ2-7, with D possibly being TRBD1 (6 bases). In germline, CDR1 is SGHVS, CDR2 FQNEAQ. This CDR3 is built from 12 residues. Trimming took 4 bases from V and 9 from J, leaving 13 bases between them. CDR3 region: CASSSQGHGQYF. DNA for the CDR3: TGTGCCAGCAGCTCACAGGGCCACGGGCAGTACTTC. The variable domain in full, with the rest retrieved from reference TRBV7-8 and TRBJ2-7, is GAGVSQSPRYKVAKRGQDVALRCDPISGHVSLFWYQQALGQGPEFLTYFQNEAQLDKSGLPSDRFFAERPEGSVSTLKIQRTQQEDSAVYLCASSSQGHGQYFGPGTRLTVT.

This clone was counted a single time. CDR3 nucleotide sequence: TGTGCCAGCAGCTCCCGGACCACCAGCGGGGGAGCCTACGAGCAGTACTTC. This encodes CASSSRTTSGGAYEQYF. The chain has TRBV4-2 and TRBJ2-7, with 8 nucleotides matching TRBD2. The CDR3 covers 17 residues. V trimming: 5 bases; J trimming: 2 bases; junction bases outside the gene matches: 14. Germline CDR1 is LGHNA and CDR2 is YNFKEQ.

This CDR3 is CASSYSGASTDTQYF. CDR3 nucleotide sequence: TGTGCCAGCAGTTATAGCGGGGCTAGCACAGATACGCAGTATTTT. V and J are TRBV6-6 and TRBJ2-3, with 8 positions matching TRBD2. The V gene's germline CDR1 is MNHNY and CDR2 SVGAGI (reference sequence). This CDR3 has 15 residues. Germline trimming cut 3 bases from V and 0 bases from J; bases unmatched to any gene: 2.

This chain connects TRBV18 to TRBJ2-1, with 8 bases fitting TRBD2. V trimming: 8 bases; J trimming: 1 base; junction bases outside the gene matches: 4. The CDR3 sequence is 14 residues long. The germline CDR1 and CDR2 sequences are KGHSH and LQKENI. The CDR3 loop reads CASNSGNSYNEQFF. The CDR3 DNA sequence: TGTGCCAGCAATAGCGGGAATTCCTACAATGAGCAGTTCTTC.

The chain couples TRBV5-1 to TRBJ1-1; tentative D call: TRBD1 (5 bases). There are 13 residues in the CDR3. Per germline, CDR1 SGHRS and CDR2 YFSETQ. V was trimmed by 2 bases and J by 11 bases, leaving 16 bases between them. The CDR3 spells CASSFWPGGDAFF. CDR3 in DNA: TGCGCCAGCAGCTTTTGGCCCGGGGGGGACGCTTTCTTT.

The CDR3 is CASRAPTGTGNTIYF. CDR3 bases: TGTGCCAGCAGGGCACCAACAGGGACGGGAAACACCATATATTTT. This chain links TRBV6-5 with TRBJ1-3, with a weak D call TRBD1 (6 bases). Germline CDR1 is MNHEY and CDR2 is SVGAGI. V was trimmed by 6 bases and J by 4 bases, leaving 16 bases between them. The CDR3 consists of 15 residues.

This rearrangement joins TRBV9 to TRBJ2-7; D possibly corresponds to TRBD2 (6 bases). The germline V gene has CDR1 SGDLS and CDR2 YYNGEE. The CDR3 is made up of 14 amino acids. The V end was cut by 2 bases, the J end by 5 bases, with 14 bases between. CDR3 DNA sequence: TGTGCCAGCAGCGTTTCCGGGAGAGTCCACGAGCAGTACTTC. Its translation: CASSVSGRVHEQYF.

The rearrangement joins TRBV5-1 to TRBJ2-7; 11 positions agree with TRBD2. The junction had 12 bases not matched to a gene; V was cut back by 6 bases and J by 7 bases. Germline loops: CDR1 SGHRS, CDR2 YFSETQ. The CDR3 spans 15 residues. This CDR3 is CASKGTSGPLGEQYF. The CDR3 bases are TGCGCCAGCAAAGGGACTAGCGGACCCCTCGGGGAGCAGTACTTC.

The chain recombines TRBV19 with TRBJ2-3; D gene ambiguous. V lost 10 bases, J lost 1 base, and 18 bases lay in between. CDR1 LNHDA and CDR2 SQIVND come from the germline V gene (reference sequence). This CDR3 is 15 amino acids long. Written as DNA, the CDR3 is TGTGCCACCCGGCGCCTATTGAGCGGCACAGATACGCAGTATTTT. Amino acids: CATRRLLSGTDTQYF.